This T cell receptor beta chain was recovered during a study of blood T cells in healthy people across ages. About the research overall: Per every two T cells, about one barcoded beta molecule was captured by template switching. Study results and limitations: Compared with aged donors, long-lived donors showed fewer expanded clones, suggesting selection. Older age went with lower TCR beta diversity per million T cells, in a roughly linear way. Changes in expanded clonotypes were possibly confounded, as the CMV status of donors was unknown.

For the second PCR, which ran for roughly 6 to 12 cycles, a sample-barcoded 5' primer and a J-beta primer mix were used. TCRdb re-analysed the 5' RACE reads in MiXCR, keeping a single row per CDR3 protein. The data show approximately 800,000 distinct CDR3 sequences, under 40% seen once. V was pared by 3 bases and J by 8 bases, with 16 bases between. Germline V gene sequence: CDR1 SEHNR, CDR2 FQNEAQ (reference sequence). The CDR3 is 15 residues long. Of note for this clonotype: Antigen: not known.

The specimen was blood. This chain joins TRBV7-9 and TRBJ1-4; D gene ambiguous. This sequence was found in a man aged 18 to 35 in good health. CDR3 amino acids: CASSFSPRSEEKLFF. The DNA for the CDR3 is TGTGCCAGCAGCTTCTCGCCTAGGTCTGAGGAAAAACTGTTTTTT.